The source of this T cell receptor beta chain is a study of blood T cell repertoires in COVID-19. Study details: There were acute and convalescent COVID-19 samples, and they came from the United States, Italy and Spain. Sources were T cells, B-cell-depleted T cells, or PBMCs; the material itself was cDNA or gDNA.

Seattle's cohort entered during active infection and was followed longitudinally. The CDR3 runs to 17 residues. With 3 bases removed from V and 5 bases from J, the gap between germline ends came to 22 bases. Germline-derived CDR1 and CDR2 are SNHLY and FYNNEI. TCRdb's table, derived via immunoSEQ multiplex PCR, lists solely in-frame clones and lacks some. The table lists about 160,000 clones, around 85% of them singletons. V usage is TRBV2 and J usage is TRBJ1-2; tentatively, D is TRBD1 (5 bases). The material sequenced was peripheral blood. This clonotype was sampled from a man older than 75 with COVID-19, enrolled during active disease. The DNA of the CDR3 is TGTGCCAGCAGTGATGTGTTAAGGGGTTCCGCAGGATATGGCTACACCTTC. Its protein is CASSDVLRGSAGYGYTF.